This entry is about one TCR beta chain. This clone was seen repeatedly, ten times or more. Its antigen remains undetermined. Per-nucleotide qualities are absent, and no much larger clonotype sits a single base away. The data are from a study of metastatic and nonmetastatic thyroid tumors (dated by TCRdb to the early 2020s). For the wider study: Repertoires from peripheral blood and from tumor or nodule tissue samples of malignant and benign thyroid patients were compared.

The library relied on PCR. For sequencing, an Illumina HiSeq 4000 was employed. High-throughput sequencing was used to profile the TCR beta-chain CDR3 region of every patient. In the source study's methods: A classifier to discriminate distant-metastatic papillary thyroid cancer patients was built from CDR3 differences across clinicopathological groups. The Shannon index was used to assess repertoire diversity, and the Morisita-Horn index was used to assess tumor-blood repertoire similarity. TCRdb applied fastp at Q25 and MiXCR to the public reads, then kept only in-frame beta chains. Here the V and J calls rest on TCRdb's processing, not on the authors' analysis. The sample data list about 93,000 clones, and roughly 13% of these were observed just once. In total, the top ten clones hold approximately 10% of the sample. The CDR3 sequence holds 16 residues, the cysteine and phenylalanine included. The kept DNA is CDR3 alone, 48 bases in frame from the first base. The junction shows trimming of 6 bases on V and 10 bases on J, plus 28 bases between the germline ends. CDR1 and CDR2, looked up from the germline V gene, are MNHEY and SVGEGT.

What the study reported, not specific to this receptor: TCR beta diversity was reported as significantly higher in malignant tumors than in benign nodules, in both blood and tumor samples.

No treatment had been received by any patient before thyroid surgery. The study retrospectively analysed patient clinical samples collected from the early 2010s to the late 2010s using T-cell receptor beta sequencing. Sequenced material: blood. This TCR was recovered from a female donor with papillary thyroid cancer or a benign thyroid nodule (not recorded which). Some clones in this sample may be carry-over from other donors' samples. The chain employs TRBV6-2 or TRBV6-3 and TRBJ2-7, with an unclear D gene assignment. The DNA is as follows: TGTGCCAGCAGCCCCAGAGCCGCGGTGAGCCCGGCTCAACAGTACTTC. Its translation is CASSPRAAVSPAQQYF.